Only one count was recorded for the clone carrying this TCR beta chain. What it binds is not known. Sampled while nominally healthy, donors likely had unrecorded immune exposures. Germline CDR1 is MDHEN and CDR2 is SYDVKM. The J segment lost 3 bases and the V segment lost 2 bases, leaving 8 bases of the junction unmatched. The CDR3 contains 18 residues. This entry is derived from a study of cytomegalovirus exposure and HLA in healthy donors. Study information: Genotyping of 398 donors showed that 80% to 90% belonged to the Caucasian-associated ancestry cluster.

A multiplex PCR was run with 60 Vbeta primers and 13 Jbeta primers. Libraries were prepared by immunoSEQ multiplex PCR; TCRdb keeps only in-frame clonotypes and omits some of them. The top ten hold 5% to 7.5% of the sample, which has over 110,000 clones, around 78% seen once. Notes on the study in general: A later analysis found TCR association rates differed by HLA locus, highest for DRB1 and lowest for HLA-C.

Sequencing was done on a sample of PBMCs. This chain joins TRBV28 and TRBJ2-5; 14 positions match TRBD2. The TCR sequence derives from a woman aged 35 to 49 in good health and CMV-seropositive. CDR3 amino acids: CASSLLARLAGGEETQYF. CDR3 DNA sequence: TGTGCCAGCAGTTTACTTGCAAGACTAGCGGGAGGGGAAGAGACCCAGTACTTC. The full variable domain, rest sourced from reference TRBV28 and TRBJ2-5, is DVKVTQSSRYLVKRTGEKVFLECVQDMDHENMFWYRQDPGLGLRLIYFSYDVKMKEKGDIPEGYSVSREKKERFSLILESASTNQTSMYLCASSLLARLAGGEETQYFGPGTRLLVL.